A selection of T cell receptor beta chains follows, all from one sample in a study of early T cells in non-severe SARS-CoV-2 infection. MiXCR, applied by TCRdb to the 5' RACE reads, yields one record per CDR3 protein. Of 50,000 to 60,000 distinct CDR3 sequences detected, around 9.3% appear once; the ten largest clones hold 3.5% to 4%. Material: whole blood, obtained at baseline. All receptors derive from an adult who was a healthcare worker with PCR-confirmed SARS-CoV-2 infection or an uninfected control (not recorded which). CDR3s include the opening cysteine and the closing phenylalanine or tryptophan. A D gene is named only where the DNA matches it firmly. Rows may omit the clone size; those that give it use once, few, many or a size class.

clone_size,d_call,j_call,v_call,cdr3_aa,cdr3_nt
few,NA,TRBJ1-1,TRBV2,CASSIRQMNTEAFF,TGTGCCAGCAGTATTCGGCAAATGAACACTGAAGCTTTCTTT
many,TRBD1,TRBJ2-7,TRBV18,CASSPSTGGSYEQYF,TGTGCCAGCTCACCGAGCACAGGGGGTTCCTACGAGCAGTACTTC
many,TRBD2,TRBJ2-5,TRBV2,CASRGLAAQETQYF,TGTGCCAGCAGAGGACTAGCGGCCCAAGAGACCCAGTACTTC
NA,NA,TRBJ2-7,TRBV2,CASILDPLSYEQYF,TGTGCCAGCATTCTCGACCCGCTCTCCTACGAGCAGTACTTC
few,TRBD1,TRBJ2-7,TRBV12-3/TRBV12-4,CASRWSTGGVYEQYF,TGTGCCAGCAGGTGGTCAACAGGGGGAGTCTACGAGCAGTACTTC
few,NA,TRBJ2-4,TRBV19,CASSISRVEYKNIQYF,TGTGCCAGTAGTATTAGTCGGGTCGAGTATAAAAACATTCAGTACTTC
few,NA,TRBJ2-3,TRBV7-2,CASTPGWDTQYF,TGTGCCAGCACCCCTGGGTGGGATACGCAGTATTTT
few,TRBD1,TRBJ1-6,TRBV6-1,CASILQGVWSPLHF,TGTGCCAGCATTCTACAGGGGGTATGGTCACCCCTCCACTTT
few,NA,TRBJ2-7,TRBV12-3/TRBV12-4,CASSRSTGARYEQYF,TGTGCCAGCAGCCGAAGCACGGGGGCCCGATACGAGCAGTACTTC
few,TRBD2,TRBJ2-3,TRBV12-3/TRBV12-4,CASRPLLASSTDTQYF,TGTGCCAGCAGGCCTCTACTAGCGTCTAGCACAGATACGCAGTATTTT
NA,TRBD2,TRBJ2-3,TRBV7-9,CASSNTQLAGVRSSTDTQYF,TGTGCCAGCAGCAACACCCAACTAGCGGGAGTCAGGAGTAGCACAGATACGCAGTATTTT
few,NA,TRBJ2-1,TRBV18,CASSRTDNNNEQFF,TGTGCCAGCTCACGTACCGACAACAACAATGAGCAGTTCTTC
many,TRBD2,TRBJ2-3,TRBV11-2,CASSLGLAPTDTQYF,TGTGCCAGCAGCCTCGGACTAGCCCCCACAGATACGCAGTATTTT
many,TRBD1,TRBJ1-4,TRBV9,CASSFRDRGEKLFF,TGTGCCAGCAGCTTCCGGGACAGGGGTGAAAAACTGTTTTTT
few,NA,TRBJ2-3,TRBV11-2,CASSLDRANTDTQYF,TGTGCCAGCAGCTTAGATAGGGCTAACACAGATACGCAGTATTTT
many,TRBD2,TRBJ2-7,TRBV2,CASSETLAGGFISYEQYF,TGTGCCAGCAGTGAAACCCTAGCGGGGGGGTTCATTTCCTACGAGCAGTACTTC
NA,TRBD1,TRBJ2-5,TRBV6-1,CASTRTGVRQETQYF,TGTGCCAGCACCCGGACAGGGGTACGACAAGAGACCCAGTACTTC
NA,NA,TRBJ2-7,TRBV27,CASSHGQHYEQYF,TGTGCCAGCAGTCACGGACAGCACTACGAGCAGTACTTC
NA,TRBD2,TRBJ2-1,TRBV7-8,CASRPAGASGGPLQFF,TGTGCCAGCAGACCGGCTGGGGCTAGCGGGGGGCCCCTACAGTTCTTC
many,TRBD2,TRBJ2-2,TRBV3-1,CASSHSAGATGELFF,TGTGCCAGCAGCCACTCAGCGGGAGCGACCGGGGAGCTGTTTTTT
few,NA,TRBJ1-4,TRBV2,CASRGVSEKLFF,TGTGCCAGCAGGGGAGTATCTGAAAAACTGTTTTTT
few,NA,TRBJ1-6,TRBV27,CASRQGRRSPLHF,TGTGCCAGCAGACAGGGTCGCCGTTCACCCCTCCACTTT
many,NA,TRBJ1-1,TRBV6-1,CASSELGQNTEAFF,TGTGCCAGCAGTGAATTGGGACAGAACACTGAAGCTTTCTTT
many,TRBD1,TRBJ2-7,TRBV11-2,CASSLLRQGYEQYF,TGTGCCAGCAGCCTCCTAAGACAGGGATACGAGCAGTACTTC
many,NA,TRBJ2-3,TRBV6-1,CASSELGGGESTDTQYF,TGTGCCAGCAGTGAACTTGGAGGAGGTGAGAGCACAGATACGCAGTATTTT
few,NA,TRBJ2-1,TRBV7-6,CASSFEKGVGPPAGSYNEQFF,TGTGCCAGCAGCTTCGAAAAAGGGGTCGGCCCCCCGGCCGGGTCCTACAATGAGCAGTTCTTC
many,NA,TRBJ2-1,TRBV11-3,CASSFSGGLNEQFF,TGTGCCAGCAGCTTTTCCGGCGGACTCAATGAGCAGTTCTTC
few,TRBD2,TRBJ2-5,TRBV7-3,CASSLTGGRSGGQETQYF,TGTGCCAGCAGCTTAACGGGTGGCAGGAGCGGGGGTCAAGAGACCCAGTACTTC
many,NA,TRBJ1-4,TRBV2,CASSEGTGREKLFF,TGTGCCAGCAGTGAGGGGACGGGTCGCGAAAAACTGTTTTTT
many,NA,TRBJ2-7,TRBV7-9,CASSLGSYEQYF,TGTGCCAGTAGTCTGGGTTCCTACGAGCAGTACTTC
NA,NA,TRBJ1-2,TRBV19,CASNPGVAYGYTF,TGTGCCAGTAACCCGGGGGTGGCCTATGGCTACACCTTC
few,TRBD2,TRBJ2-7,TRBV2,CASIPRTSSYEQYF,TGTGCCAGCATCCCAAGGACTAGTTCCTACGAGCAGTACTTC
many,NA,TRBJ2-5,TRBV7-8,CASSLAQETQYF,TGTGCCAGCAGCTTAGCCCAAGAGACCCAGTACTTC
NA,TRBD2,TRBJ2-7,TRBV30,CAWVPGLAGHEQYF,TGTGCCTGGGTGCCGGGACTAGCGGGCCACGAGCAGTACTTC
NA,TRBD2,TRBJ2-7,TRBV5-1,CASSLEERGVYEQYF,TGCGCCAGCAGCTTGGAGGAGCGGGGGGTCTACGAGCAGTACTTC
few,NA,TRBJ2-1,TRBV12-3/TRBV12-4,CASKTYNEQFF,TGTGCCAGCAAGACATACAATGAGCAGTTCTTC
many,NA,TRBJ2-2,TRBV6-1,CAIYPGPSSTGELFF,TGTGCCATTTACCCGGGACCCTCGAGCACCGGGGAGCTGTTTTTT
many,TRBD2,TRBJ2-3,TRBV5-4,CASSFGLAGSSNTDTQYF,TGTGCCAGCAGCTTTGGACTAGCGGGAAGCTCGAACACAGATACGCAGTATTTT
few,NA,TRBJ2-7,TRBV5-4,CASSWGDRGYEQYF,TGTGCCAGCAGCTGGGGGGACAGAGGCTACGAGCAGTACTTC
NA,TRBD1,TRBJ1-4,TRBV10-3,CAIRPGQGTEKLFF,TGTGCCATCAGACCGGGACAGGGTACCGAAAAACTGTTTTTT
NA,NA,TRBJ2-2,TRBV7-9,CASSSQGRGELFF,TGTGCCAGCAGCTCCCAAGGCAGGGGGGAGCTGTTTTTT
medium-sized,TRBD1,TRBJ1-2,TRBV20-1,CSAYTSGTGFGYTF,TGCAGTGCTTATACGTCCGGGACAGGGTTTGGCTACACCTTC
many,TRBD2,TRBJ2-1,TRBV20-1,CSASDSGRGDEQFF,TGCAGTGCTTCGGATAGCGGGAGGGGGGATGAGCAGTTCTTC
few,NA,TRBJ1-2,TRBV4-1,CASSQTGASYGYTF,TGCGCCAGCAGCCAAACGGGAGCATCCTATGGCTACACCTTC
few,NA,TRBJ1-5,TRBV20-1,CSAQWGGRSSNQPQHF,TGCAGTGCCCAGTGGGGAGGAAGATCGAGCAATCAGCCCCAGCATTTT
many,NA,TRBJ1-5,TRBV30,CAWSLPVSGQPQHF,TGTGCCTGGAGTCTGCCGGTTTCGGGACAGCCCCAGCATTTT
NA,NA,TRBJ2-7,TRBV7-6,CASSGLRDLAYEQYF,TGTGCCAGCAGCGGACTCCGGGACTTAGCCTACGAGCAGTACTTC
NA,NA,TRBJ1-2,TRBV19,CATTFGANYGYTF,TGTGCCACCACCTTTGGGGCTAACTATGGCTACACCTTC
many,NA,TRBJ1-1,TRBV2,CASSREAGRNTEAFF,TGTGCCAGCAGTCGTGAGGCAGGGAGGAACACTGAAGCTTTCTTT
few,TRBD2,TRBJ2-3,TRBV5-1,CASSFETSGRASDTQYF,TGCGCCAGCAGCTTCGAGACTAGCGGGAGGGCCTCAGATACGCAGTATTTT
NA,TRBD1,TRBJ1-3,TRBV6-6,CASSPLGQTFSGNTIYF,TGTGCCAGCAGTCCCCTGGGACAGACCTTCTCTGGAAACACCATATATTTT
many,NA,TRBJ1-1,TRBV18,CASSPRGNTEAFF,TGTGCCAGCTCACCTAGGGGGAACACTGAAGCTTTCTTT